These 9 T cell receptor beta chains were sequenced from one sample in a study of blood T cell repertoires in COVID-19 (dated by TCRdb to 2018 to 2020). Library method: the immunoSEQ multiplex PCR assay. Here the immuneACCESS table is served through TCRdb, limited to in-frame sequences with V and J called. Missing clones are a known gap in these copies; in checked studies unresolved V genes cover under half, and the rest lacks a known reason. Counted in this sample were hundreds of thousands of clones; 70% to 90% of them appeared once. The ten largest clones add up to approximately 0.92% of the sample. Sequencing input: peripheral blood. These receptors were obtained from a man between 18 and 29 years old with COVID-19, enrolled during active disease.

The V call is TRBV6-2 or TRBV6-3, the J call TRBJ1-2, with D tentatively TRBD1 (5 bases). V dropped 0 bases and J dropped 5 bases, with 10 bases sitting between them. Germline V gene data show CDR1 as MNHEY and CDR2 as SVGEGT. The CDR3 totals 14 residues. The CDR3 loop is CASSYSSGLYGYTF. The CDR3 DNA is TGTGCCAGCAGTTACTCATCAGGGCTTTATGGCTACACCTTC.

V gene TRBV12-3 or TRBV12-4 combines with J gene TRBJ1-1, with D uncertain. V was trimmed by 3 bases and J by 9 bases, leaving 11 bases between them. The CDR3 contains 12 residues. DNA of the CDR3: TGTGCCAGCAGTTTGCGAGGGCTTAAAGCTTTCTTT. This encodes CASSLRGLKAFF.

The chain recombines TRBV6-5 with TRBJ2-7; 10 bases are shared with TRBD2. V gave up 5 bases and J gave up 3 bases; unmatched junction bases: 4. CDR1 and CDR2 (germline): MNHEY, SVGAGI. The CDR3 sequence is 14 residues long. CDR3 sequence (DNA): TGTGCCAGCAGTCCGCTAGCGGGAGACTACGAGCAGTACTTC. This codes for CASSPLAGDYEQYF.

The rearrangement uses TRBV25-1 and TRBJ2-3; D remains ambiguous. The V and J ends lost 3 bases and 2 bases respectively, with 9 bases between them. From germline, CDR1 is MGHDK and CDR2 SYGVNS. CDR3 length: 14 residues. In nucleotides, the CDR3 is TGTGCCAGCAGTGAGTCTGTGTTCACAGATACGCAGTATTTT. Protein: CASSESVFTDTQYF. Full variable domain (outside the CDR3, taken from reference TRBV25-1 and TRBJ2-3): EADIYQTPRYLVIGTGKKITLECSQTMGHDKMYWYQQDPGMELHLIHYSYGVNSTEKGDLSSESTVSRIRTEHFPLTLESARPSHTSQYLCASSESVFTDTQYFGPGTRLTVL.

The V and J genes are TRBV7-2 and TRBJ2-1, with 10 bases lining up with TRBD2. CDR3 size: 17 residues. The V segment lost 6 bases and the J segment 6 bases; nucleotides outside the gene matches: 14. CDR1 and CDR2 (germline): SGHTA, FQGNSA. In nucleotides, the CDR3 is TGTGCCAGCAGTCCGATGAGCGGGGGGGGCCTGGGCAATGAGCAGTTCTTC. Translation: CASSPMSGGGLGNEQFF.

This chain uses TRBV6-2 or TRBV6-3 with TRBJ2-2, with 7 bases aligning to TRBD1. Germline CDR1 and CDR2: MNHEY and SVGEGT. This CDR3 contains 15 residues. The junction had 4 bases not matched to a gene; V was cut back by 6 bases and J by 0 bases. The CDR3 loop is CASSRTGPNTGELFF. CDR3 in DNA: TGTGCCAGCAGCCGGACAGGCCCGAACACCGGGGAGCTGTTTTTT.

This clone was picked up a small number of times. The chain is built from TRBV18 and TRBJ2-3, with D unresolved. Germline V gene sequence: CDR1 KGHSH, CDR2 LQKENI. The germline V and J ends were trimmed by 3 bases and 2 bases, with 3 bases remaining between them. CDR3 length: 12 residues. CDR3 DNA sequence: TGTGCCAGCTCACCTTACACAGATACGCAGTATTTT. Residues: CASSPYTDTQYF. The whole variable domain, remainder taken from reference TRBV18 and TRBJ2-3, is NAGVMQNPRHLVRRRGQEARLRCSPMKGHSHVYWYRQLPEEGLKFMVYLQKENIIDESGMPKERFSAEFPKEGPSILRIQQVVRGDSAAYFCASSPYTDTQYFGPGTRLTVL.

The rearrangement uses TRBV19 and TRBJ2-5, with D possibly matching TRBD2 (6 bases). CDR1 and CDR2 (germline): LNHDA, SQIVND (reference sequence). The CDR3 is made up of 13 amino acids. The V end was cut by 5 bases, the J end by 4 bases, with 11 bases between. The DNA of the CDR3 is TGTGCCAGTAGTCGGCGGGGAGCAGAGACCCAGTACTTC. Protein product: CASSRRGAETQYF.

This clone came up many times. The chain has TRBV15 and TRBJ1-4, with TRBD1 as a possible D gene (6 bases). The germline gives CDR1 LNHNV, CDR2 YYDKDF (reference sequence). This CDR3 region has 15 residues. V dropped 0 bases and J dropped 5 bases, with 10 bases sitting between them. CDR3 coding DNA: TGTGCCACCAGCAGAGATGGACAGCACAATGAAAAACTGTTTTTT. This sequence encodes CATSRDGQHNEKLFF.